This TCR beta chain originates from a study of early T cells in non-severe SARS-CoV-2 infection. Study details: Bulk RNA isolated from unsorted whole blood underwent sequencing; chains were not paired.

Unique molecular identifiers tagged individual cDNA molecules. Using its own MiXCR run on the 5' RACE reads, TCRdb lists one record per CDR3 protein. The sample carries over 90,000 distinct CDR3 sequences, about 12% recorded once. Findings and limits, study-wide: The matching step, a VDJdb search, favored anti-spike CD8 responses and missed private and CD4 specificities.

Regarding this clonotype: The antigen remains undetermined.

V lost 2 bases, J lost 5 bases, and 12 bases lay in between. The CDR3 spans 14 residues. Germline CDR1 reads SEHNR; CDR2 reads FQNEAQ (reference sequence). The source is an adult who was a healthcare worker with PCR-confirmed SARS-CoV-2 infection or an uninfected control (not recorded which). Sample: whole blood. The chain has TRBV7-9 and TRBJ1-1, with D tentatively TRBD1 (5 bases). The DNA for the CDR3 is TGTGCCAGCAGCTTAATCAGTAGGGGTACTGAAGCTTTCTTT. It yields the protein CASSLISRGTEAFF.